The 21 T cell receptor beta chains reported below all come from one sample, sequenced in a study of cytomegalovirus exposure and HLA in healthy donors. Primers: 60 Vbeta forward and 13 Jbeta reverse. The repertoire was sequenced with immunoSEQ multiplex PCR; TCRdb's copy has only in-frame clones and lacks some. This sample has roughly 230,000 clones, with about 77% found just once. What was sequenced was PBMCs. These receptors came from a boy aged 5-17 years in good health and CMV-seronegative.

The V and J genes are TRBV29-1 and TRBJ2-5; D perhaps matches TRBD2 (5 bases). Germline V CDR1 and CDR2: SQVTM, ANQGSEA. Trimming removed 1 base at V and 1 base at J, with 7 bases between. This CDR3 contains 13 residues. The CDR3 sequence: CSVEGESQETQYF. The CDR3, as DNA: TGCAGCGTTGAAGGGGAGTCCCAAGAGACCCAGTACTTC.

The V call is TRBV11-3, the J call TRBJ2-7; 8 positions match TRBD2. The CDR3 is 14 residues long. Germline V CDR1 and CDR2: SGHNT, YENEEA. The V and J ends lost 5 bases and 4 bases, in that order; junction bases with no gene match: 7. The CDR3 protein is CASSLSGSVYEQYF. In nucleotides, the CDR3 is TGTGCCAGCAGCCTCAGCGGGAGTGTTTACGAGCAGTACTTC.

This clone turned up a few times. This specimen includes other DNA sequences encoding the same CDR3. This sequence joins TRBV6-5 and TRBJ1-5; 9 bases match TRBD1. Trimming took 6 bases from V and 5 from J; bases not matched to a gene: 2. The CDR3 is made up of 13 amino acids. Germline V gene data show CDR1 as MNHEY and CDR2 as SVGAGI. CDR3 amino acids: CASRRTGDQPQHF. The CDR3 nucleotides are TGTGCCAGCAGGAGGACAGGGGATCAGCCCCAGCATTTT.

V and J are TRBV30 and TRBJ2-4; 9 positions agree with TRBD2. Germline assignment: CDR1 GTSNPN and CDR2 SVGIG (reference sequence). The CDR3 is 17 amino acids. V was pared by 2 bases and J by 3 bases, with 11 bases of the junction left unmatched. CDR3 sequence reads: CAWSPGAGGMGKNIQYF. The CDR3 nucleotides read TGTGCCTGGAGTCCCGGAGCGGGAGGTATGGGCAAAAACATTCAGTACTTC.

This chain uses TRBV4-1 with TRBJ1-1, with 7 bases matching TRBD1. Germline CDR1 reads MGHRA; CDR2 reads YSYEKL. The length of the CDR3 is 16 residues. V lost 4 bases to trimming and J lost 2 bases; unmatched junction nucleotides: 10. The CDR3 DNA reads as TGCGCCAGCAGCCGCTCTCCGGGACAGCCCAACACTGAAGCTTTCTTT. It encodes CASSRSPGQPNTEAFF.

CDR3 loop: CASSLDDSKAFF. In DNA form, the CDR3 reads TGTGCCAGCAGCTTAGACGACAGTAAAGCTTTCTTT. This chain uses TRBV7-9 with TRBJ1-1, with TRBD1 as a possible D gene (5 bases). The CDR3 has 12 amino acids. Trimming pared 1 base from V and 9 bases from J, leaving 9 bases between. In germline, CDR1 is SEHNR, CDR2 FQNEAQ (reference sequence).

The rearrangement joins TRBV4-2 to TRBJ2-7; possible D gene TRBD2, 7 bases. V dropped 4 bases and J dropped 2 bases, with 15 bases sitting between them. Germline V CDR1 and CDR2: LGHNA, YNFKEQ. This CDR3 has 15 residues. The CDR3 region is CASSPRGGGAYEQYF. In DNA form, the CDR3 reads TGTGCCAGCAGCCCGCGGGGAGGGGGGGCCTACGAGCAGTACTTC.

The chain is built from TRBV5-1 and TRBJ1-2; 7 nucleotides agree with TRBD1. The CDR3 totals 14 residues. V was clipped by 1 base and J by 4 bases; unmatched bases: 4. Germline CDR1 is SGHRS and CDR2 is YFSETQ. The CDR3 coding sequence is TGCGCCAGCAGCTTGAGGGACAGCGTCTATGGCTACACCTTC. Its protein product is CASSLRDSVYGYTF.

DNA for the CDR3: TGTGCCAGCAGCTTACGCTTGAGACAGGGGGCATCTGATGAGCAGTTCTTC. This encodes CASSLRLRQGASDEQFF. This chain connects TRBV27 to TRBJ2-1; 10 bases map to TRBD1. Unmatched junction bases numbered 16, after V lost 6 bases and J lost 8 bases. The CDR3 is 17 amino acids. From germline, CDR1 is MNHEY and CDR2 SMNVEV (reference sequence).

This chain links TRBV7-3 with TRBJ1-1; D unresolved. CDR1 and CDR2 from the germline V gene are SGHTA and FQGTGA. The CDR3 sequence is 14 residues long. The V and J ends lost 7 bases and 0 bases respectively, with 12 bases between them. The CDR3 nucleotides are TGTGCCAGCACCCCCCCCGGTATGAACACTGAAGCTTTCTTT. This sequence encodes CASTPPGMNTEAFF.

The chain carries TRBV7-9 and TRBJ1-1; no reliable D call. V gave up 1 base and J gave up 6 bases, with 9 bases separating them. This CDR3 is 13 amino acids long. Germline CDR1 reads SEHNR; CDR2 reads FQNEAQ (reference sequence). Here the CDR3 reads CASSLEEESEAFF. The CDR3 DNA sequence: TGTGCCAGCAGCTTAGAAGAGGAGTCTGAAGCTTTCTTT. Using reference TRBV7-9 and TRBJ1-1 for the parts outside the CDR3, the full variable domain is DTGVSQNPRHKITKRGQNVTFRCDPISEHNRLYWYRQTLGQGPEFLTYFQNEAQLEKSRLLSDRFSAERPKGSFSTLEIQRTEQGDSAMYLCASSLEEESEAFFGQGTRLTVV.

This chain connects TRBV14 to TRBJ1-6; D may be TRBD1 (6 bases). From germline, CDR1 is SGHDN and CDR2 FVKESK. V was cut by 3 bases and J by 4 bases, with 13 bases left in between. The CDR3 loop spans 16 amino acids. The CDR3 bases are TGTGCCAGCAGCCAGATTACTACAGGGTATAATTCACCCCTCCACTTT. Translation: CASSQITTGYNSPLHF. Using reference TRBV14 and TRBJ1-6 for the parts outside the CDR3, the full variable domain is EAGVTQFPSHSVIEKGQTVTLRCDPISGHDNLYWYRRVMGKEIKFLLHFVKESKQDESGMPNNRFLAERTGGTYSTLKVQPAELEDSGVYFCASSQITTGYNSPLHFGNGTRLTVT.

V and J are TRBV9 and TRBJ2-7, with TRBD2 matching over 7 bases. V shed 4 bases, J shed 3 bases, and the junction held 7 bases outside the gene matches. CDR3 length: 14 residues. In germline, CDR1 is SGDLS, CDR2 YYNGEE. The CDR3, as DNA: TGTGCCAGCAGCCCTAGCGGACGGAGCTACGAGCAGTACTTC. This translates into CASSPSGRSYEQYF.

The chain recombines TRBV6-5 with TRBJ2-1; TRBD2 is a possible D gene (6 bases). This CDR3 has 15 residues. Germline-derived CDR1 and CDR2 are MNHEY and SVGAGI. Trimming cost V 5 bases and J 0 bases, with 11 bases left between them. The CDR3 DNA is TGTGCCAGCAGTCGCTCGGACTACTCCTACAATGAGCAGTTCTTC. This codes for CASSRSDYSYNEQFF.

The J gene is TRBJ2-2, the V gene TRBV25-1, with D maybe TRBD2 (6 bases). The CDR3 contains 17 residues. V was trimmed by 4 bases and J by 3 bases, leaving 18 bases between them. Per the germline V gene, CDR1 is MGHDK and CDR2 is SYGVNS. CDR3 in DNA: TGTGCCAGCAGTGGGTTGGGGGGAATTAGTCACACCGGGGAGCTGTTTTTT. Translated: CASSGLGGISHTGELFF.

This clone occurred once. This chain connects TRBV10-3 to TRBJ1-4; 11 nucleotides match TRBD1. The CDR3 is 15 residues long. Per the germline V gene, CDR1 is ENHRY and CDR2 is SYGVKD. V shed 6 bases, J shed 1 base, and the junction held 1 base outside the gene matches. CDR3 in amino acids: CAIRGQGGTNEKLFF. The CDR3 DNA sequence: TGTGCCATCAGGGGACAGGGGGGAACTAATGAAAAACTGTTTTTT.

CDR3 coding DNA: TGTGCCAGCAGCTTAGCGGCAGGTTACACTGAAGCTTTCTTT. This sequence encodes CASSLAAGYTEAFF. The chain uses TRBV7-6 and TRBJ1-1; D is unclear. Germline lookup yields CDR1 SGHVS and CDR2 FNYEAQ. V gave up 0 bases and J gave up 3 bases, with 8 bases separating them. The CDR3 spans 14 residues. The full variable domain, its missing parts supplied by reference TRBV7-6 and TRBJ1-1, is GAGVSQSPRYKVTKRGQDVALRCDPISGHVSLYWYRQALGQGPEFLTYFNYEAQQDKSGLPNDRFSAERPEGSISTLTIQRTEQRDSAMYRCASSLAAGYTEAFFGQGTRLTVV.

The count of this clone is one. J is TRBJ2-5 and V is TRBV5-1; 9 positions agree with TRBD2. The better agreement between TRBJ2-7 and the DNA end casts doubt on the J call. The CDR3 runs to 13 residues. The germline gives CDR1 SGHRS, CDR2 YFSETQ. CDR3 protein: CASSVLAGYEQYF. CDR3 nucleotides: TGCGCCAGCAGCGTACTAGCGGGTTACGAGCAGTACTTC.

V usage is TRBV5-1 and J usage is TRBJ2-7; TRBD1 matches at 11 bases. The J segment lost 4 bases and the V segment lost 7 bases, leaving 7 bases of the junction unmatched. The length of the CDR3 is 14 residues. The germline V gene has CDR1 SGHRS and CDR2 YFSETQ. The CDR3 region is CASAWTGGGYEQYF. CDR3 in DNA: TGCGCCAGCGCATGGACAGGGGGCGGATACGAGCAGTACTTC.

The gene calls are TRBV5-1 and TRBJ1-3, with D possibly matching TRBD1 (6 bases). Germline CDR1 reads SGHRS; CDR2 reads YFSETQ. This CDR3 is built from 15 residues. V was trimmed by 2 bases and J by 1 base, leaving 10 bases between them. For the CDR3, the DNA is TGCGCCAGCAGCTTTGGAGGACAGTCTGGAAACACCATATATTTT. Protein: CASSFGGQSGNTIYF.

This chain joins TRBV6-1 and TRBJ2-3, with 11 nucleotides matching TRBD2. The CDR3 has 15 residues. V shed 4 bases and J 5 bases; nucleotides not matched to a gene: 5. Germline CDR1 reads MNHNS; CDR2 reads SASEGT. The CDR3 nucleotides are TGTGCCAGCAGTGTACTAGCGGGGGCTGGAGATACGCAGTATTTT. Translated: CASSVLAGAGDTQYF.